Presented here are 4 T cell receptor beta chains from one specimen sequenced in a study of blood T cell repertoires in COVID-19. TCRdb's table, derived via immunoSEQ multiplex PCR, lists solely in-frame clones and lacks some. The table lists approximately 260,000 clones, nearly 90% of them singletons. Input material: peripheral blood. The receptors were sampled from a woman aged 60-75 years with COVID-19, enrolled during active disease.

This clone is a singleton in its sample. The chain recombines TRBV5-1 with TRBJ1-3; D not resolved. Per germline, CDR1 SGHRS and CDR2 YFSETQ. The CDR3 sequence is 17 residues long. V lost 0 bases, J lost 3 bases, and 16 bases lay in between. The CDR3 DNA reads as TGCGCCAGCAGCTTGGGATGGGGAGGTTATCGTGGAAACACCATATATTTT. Residues: CASSLGWGGYRGNTIYF.

This clone was seen more than once but under ten times. The rearrangement links TRBV6-5 to TRBJ1-1; D ambiguous. Trimming took off 7 bases at V and 2 bases at J, with 11 bases between the two ends. Germline loops: CDR1 MNHEY, CDR2 SVGAGI. The length of the CDR3 is 13 residues. DNA of the CDR3: TGTGCCAGCATCTCTCCGGGAAACACTGAAGCTTTCTTT. Translated: CASISPGNTEAFF.

V gene TRBV5-1 combines with J gene TRBJ1-3, with 7 bases that match TRBD1. The germline V gene has CDR1 SGHRS and CDR2 YFSETQ. The ends lost 4 bases at V and 2 bases at J; junction bases unmatched: 6. The CDR3 contains 15 residues. In DNA, the CDR3 is TGCGCCAGCAGCCTTCGTACAGGGGCTGGAAACACCATATATTTT. Translated: CASSLRTGAGNTIYF. Using reference TRBV5-1 and TRBJ1-3 for the parts outside the CDR3, the full variable domain is KAGVTQTPRYLIKTRGQQVTLSCSPISGHRSVSWYQQTPGQGLQFLFEYFSETQRNKGNFPGRFSGRQFSNSRSEMNVSTLELGDSALYLCASSLRTGAGNTIYFGEGSWLTVV.

The chain links TRBV5-1 to TRBJ1-6; 10 nucleotides align to TRBD1. The V segment lost 4 bases and the J segment 6 bases; nucleotides outside the gene matches: 10. From germline, CDR1 is SGHRS and CDR2 YFSETQ. The length of the CDR3 is 17 residues. CDR3 coding DNA: TGCGCCAGCAGCCTTGACAGGGGGCAAAGTATTAATTCACCCCTCCACTTT. Its translation: CASSLDRGQSINSPLHF.